The source of this T cell receptor beta chain is a study of blood T cell repertoires in COVID-19. Study-level information: Some COVID-19 samples were acute and others convalescent; all came from the United States, Italy and Spain. Nucleic acid was either cDNA or gDNA, and it came from T cells, B-cell-depleted T cells, or PBMCs.

Authors' analysis steps: Researchers report that nucleated cell counts were estimated from reference gene primer amplification. Produced via immunoSEQ multiplex PCR; TCRdb's table is partial and in-frame only. V, J and clone size derive from that table, while D and trimming were established from the DNA sequence. The repertoire holds around 42,000 clones, with around 88% as singletons. The CDR3 has 13 amino acids. The germline gives CDR1 SNHLY, CDR2 FYNNEI. V lost 3 bases and J lost 3, with 6 bases in between. The chain has TRBV2 and TRBJ2-1; D is uncertain. The sample taken for sequencing was peripheral blood. The receptor's source is a human donor in a cohort sampled during active COVID-19. CDR3 amino acids: CASSDRYYNEQFF. The CDR3 DNA sequence: TGTGCCAGCAGTGACAGGTACTACAATGAGCAGTTCTTC.